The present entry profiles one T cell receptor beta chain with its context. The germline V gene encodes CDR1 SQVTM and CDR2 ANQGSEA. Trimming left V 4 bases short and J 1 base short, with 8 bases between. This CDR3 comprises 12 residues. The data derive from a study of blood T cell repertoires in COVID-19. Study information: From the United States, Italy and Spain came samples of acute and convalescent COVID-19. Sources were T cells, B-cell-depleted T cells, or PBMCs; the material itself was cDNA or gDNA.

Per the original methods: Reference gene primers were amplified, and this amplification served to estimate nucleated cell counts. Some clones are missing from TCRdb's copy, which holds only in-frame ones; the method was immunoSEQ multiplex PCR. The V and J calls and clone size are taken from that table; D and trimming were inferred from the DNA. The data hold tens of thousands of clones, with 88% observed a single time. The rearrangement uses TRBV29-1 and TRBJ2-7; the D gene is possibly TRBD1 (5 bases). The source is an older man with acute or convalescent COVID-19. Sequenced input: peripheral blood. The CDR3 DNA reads TGCAGCGTTGGTACAGGATCCTACGAGCAGTACTTC. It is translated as CSVGTGSYEQYF.